Ten or more counts support the clone carrying this T cell receptor beta chain. Its antigen is currently unknown. The source of the sample is a study of CD8+CD57+ T cells in acquired aplastic anemia. All patients picked for sequencing had shown, by flow cytometry, an expansion of CD8+CD57+ cells. Blood came from patients not yet given any therapy. Genomic DNA acted as the template from which TCR beta VDJ combination and CDR3 sequence profiling were carried out. MiXCR, applied by TCRdb to the reads, yields one record per CDR3 protein. The sample holds about 160,000 distinct CDR3 sequences; more than 45% are singletons and the top ten take about 2.9%. V shed 5 bases, J shed 5 bases, and the junction held 8 bases outside the gene matches. The CDR3 runs to 14 residues. General study results and limits: Patients shared 25 to 35 CD8+ CDR3 sequences with controls.

The chain is built from TRBV12-3 or TRBV12-4 and TRBJ2-5, with TRBD1 matching 7 bases. The sequence was collected from a human donor with aplastic anemia. Sequenced material: sorted CD4+, CD8+, or CD8+CD57+ T cells (not recorded which) from PBMCs. DNA for the CDR3: TGTGCCAGCAGTCCGGGACAGCCAGGGGAGACCCAGTACTTC. Encoded protein: CASSPGQPGETQYF.